One and the same sample provided the 7 T cell receptor beta chains below, sequenced in a study of blood T cell repertoires in COVID-19. Clones were read by immunoSEQ multiplex PCR, and TCRdb kept only the in-frame ones, dropping some. Here the sample spans about 73,000 clones, roughly three quarters being singletons. The sample was peripheral blood. The origin of the receptors is a man between 65 and 85 years old with COVID-19, enrolled during active disease.

The V and J genes are TRBV3-1 (or the pseudogene TRBV3-2) and TRBJ1-1; 8 bases agree with TRBD1. The junction had 8 bases not matched to a gene; V was cut back by 2 bases and J by 6 bases. In germline, CDR1 is LGHDT, CDR2 YNNKEL (reference sequence). This CDR3 comprises 15 residues. CDR3 sequence reads: CASSQPQGAWAEAFF. CDR3 DNA sequence: TGTGCCAGCAGCCAACCCCAGGGGGCTTGGGCTGAAGCTTTCTTT.

The chain combines TRBV10-3 with TRBJ2-1, with D possibly matching TRBD2 (6 bases). This CDR3 spans 14 amino acids. Between the trimmed V and J ends, which lost 0 bases and 10 bases, there was a span of 13 bases. The germline CDR1 and CDR2 sequences are ENHRY and SYGVKD. The CDR3 sequence is CAISESTGVGEQFF. The DNA of the CDR3 is TGTGCCATCAGTGAGTCGACGGGAGTGGGGGAGCAGTTCTTC.

This clone was detected a few times. The rearrangement joins TRBV7-9 to TRBJ2-2, with D maybe TRBD1 (6 bases). CDR3 size: 14 residues. V lost 7 bases, J lost 2 bases, and 11 bases lay in between. Germline-derived CDR1 and CDR2 are SEHNR and FQNEAQ (reference sequence). CDR3 nucleotide sequence: TGTGCCAGCACCCGGGACACCAACACCGGGGAGCTGTTTTTT. Its protein product is CASTRDTNTGELFF.

This clone was seen once. This chain connects TRBV27 to TRBJ1-2; 8 bases fit TRBD1. The V gene's germline CDR1 is MNHEY and CDR2 SMNVEV (reference sequence). CDR3 length: 15 residues. V shed 2 bases and J 4 bases; nucleotides not matched to a gene: 6. CDR3 in DNA: TGTGCCAGCAGTTTAACGACAGGGGAGGCCTATGGCTACACCTTC. Translating it yields CASSLTTGEAYGYTF.

This chain links TRBV4-1 with TRBJ2-7; TRBD1 might be the D (6 bases). Germline V gives CDR1 MGHRA, CDR2 YSYEKL. The V end was cut by 0 bases, the J end by 2 bases, with 14 bases between. The CDR3 runs 16 residues. The CDR3 sequence is CASSQDWGPGTYEQYF. Here the CDR3 DNA reads TGCGCCAGCAGCCAAGATTGGGGGCCCGGAACCTACGAGCAGTACTTC.

V and J are TRBV9 and TRBJ1-1; TRBD1 is a possible D gene (5 bases). V lost 4 bases, J lost 4 bases, and 17 bases lay in between. The CDR3 spans 15 residues. Germline values: CDR1 SGDLS, CDR2 YYNGEE. For the CDR3, the DNA is TGTGCCAGCAGCTCCTTGGGGGAGGGCGGCACTGAAGCTTTCTTT. Translated: CASSSLGEGGTEAFF.

This clone was found once. V gene TRBV5-4 combines with J gene TRBJ2-7, with 7 bases that match TRBD2. Germline assignment: CDR1 SGHNT and CDR2 YYREEE (reference sequence). Trimming at V came to 4 bases and at J to 4 bases, leaving 8 bases not matched to a gene. CDR3 length: 14 amino acids. The CDR3 nucleotides read TGTGCCAGCAGCCTAGACTCTAGCGGTTACGAGCAGTACTTC. This encodes CASSLDSSGYEQYF.